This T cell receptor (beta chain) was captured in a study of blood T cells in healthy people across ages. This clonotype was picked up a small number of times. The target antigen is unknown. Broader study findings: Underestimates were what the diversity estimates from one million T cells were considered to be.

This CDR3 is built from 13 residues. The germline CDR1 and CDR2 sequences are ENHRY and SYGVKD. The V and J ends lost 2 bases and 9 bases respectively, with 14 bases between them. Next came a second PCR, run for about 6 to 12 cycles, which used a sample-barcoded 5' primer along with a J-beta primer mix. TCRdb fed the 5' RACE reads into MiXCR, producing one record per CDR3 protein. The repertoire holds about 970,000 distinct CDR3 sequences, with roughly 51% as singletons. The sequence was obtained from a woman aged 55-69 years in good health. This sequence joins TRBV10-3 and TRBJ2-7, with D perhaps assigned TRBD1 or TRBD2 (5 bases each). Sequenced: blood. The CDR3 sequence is CAISEEVEGLQYF. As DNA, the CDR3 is TGTGCCATCAGTGAGGAGGTCGAGGGGTTGCAGTACTTC.